The source of this T cell receptor beta chain is a study of early T cells in non-severe SARS-CoV-2 infection. Many counts were recorded for this clonotype. TCRdb re-analysed the 5' RACE reads in MiXCR, keeping a single row per CDR3 protein. This sample yields 52,000 or so distinct CDR3 sequences, of which approximately 13% are seen a single time; 1.3% to 1.5% belongs to the top ten. The sequence was obtained from an adult who was a healthcare worker with PCR-confirmed SARS-CoV-2 infection or an uninfected control (not recorded which). The sample taken for sequencing was whole blood.

The CDR3, as DNA: TGTGCTAGTGGCCGGGACTTCTACGAGCAGTACTTC. Its translation: CASGRDFYEQYF. The chain is built from TRBV12-5 and TRBJ2-7, with a tentative D call TRBD2 (6 bases). The germline gives CDR1 LGHNT, CDR2 FRNRAP. The CDR3 totals 12 residues. V was pared by 6 bases and J by 3 bases, with 9 bases between.